The T cell receptor beta chain under discussion was sequenced for a study of blood T cell repertoires in COVID-19. This table comes from immunoSEQ multiplex PCR, and its TCRdb copy is limited to in-frame clones, with some not included. The sample holds under 200,000 clones; around 88% are singletons and the top ten take 3.6%. This clone appeared a single time. Participants' own reports of clinical history determined their cohort assignment. Germline assignment: CDR1 SEHNR and CDR2 FQNEAQ (reference sequence). The CDR3 covers 15 residues. The germline V and J ends were trimmed by 2 bases and 9 bases, with 17 bases remaining between them.

The TCR originated in a woman in her fifties or sixties in a cohort exposed to, infected with or recovered from COVID-19 (not recorded which). The sequenced sample was PBMCs or T cells enriched from blood (not recorded which). The V and J genes are TRBV7-9 and TRBJ2-1, with D possibly TRBD1 on 5 matching bases. CDR3 amino acids: CASSLRWGNQGEQFF. The CDR3 DNA reads TGTGCCAGCAGCTTAAGGTGGGGCAATCAAGGTGAGCAGTTCTTC.